A single sample is the source of the 3 T cell receptor beta chains below, sequenced in a study of blood T cells in healthy people across ages. It was with a sample-barcoded 5' primer and a J-beta primer mix that a second PCR of about 7 to 12 cycles was run. TCRdb re-analysed the 5' RACE reads in MiXCR, keeping a single row per CDR3 protein. The profile shows about 1 million distinct CDR3 sequences, around 25% of them singletons. Another study also made use of these data, one on T cells of mothers and their children.

The sample taken for sequencing was blood. Receptor source: a girl aged 2-10 years in good health.

The rearrangement links TRBV2 to TRBJ2-5, with TRBD2 as a possible D gene (6 bases). Matching the DNA end better, TRBJ2-7 makes the J call doubtful. CDR1 and CDR2 (germline): SNHLY, FYNNEI. The CDR3 consists of 14 residues. The CDR3 nucleotides are TGTGCCAGCAGTTCGAGGAGGGGACCTTTCGAGCAGTACTTC. Amino acids: CASSSRRGPFEQYF.

The gene calls are TRBV5-1 and TRBJ2-5, with D perhaps TRBD2 (7 bases). The CDR3 is 15 residues long. V lost 0 bases and J 5 bases, leaving 14 bases between the germline ends. In germline, CDR1 is SGHRS, CDR2 YFSETQ. The CDR3, as DNA: TGCGCCAGCAGCTTGGAACGGGGGGCCGGGGAGACCCAGTACTTC. This encodes CASSLERGAGETQYF.

The rearrangement uses TRBV28 and TRBJ1-4; a possible D gene is TRBD1 (5 bases). This CDR3 is 14 amino acids long. CDR1 is MDHEN and CDR2 is SYDVKM in the germline V gene. Trimming pared 6 bases from V and 7 bases from J, leaving 15 bases between. This CDR3 reads CASSPAGFGEKLFF. The CDR3 bases are TGTGCCAGCAGCCCTGCAGGGTTCGGTGAAAAACTGTTTTTT.